The present T cell receptor beta chain was sequenced within a study of T cells in localized non-small cell lung cancer. Trimming removed 3 bases from V and 4 bases from J; junction bases left unmatched: 2. The CDR3 totals 14 residues. Per the germline V gene, CDR1 is MNHNS and CDR2 is SASEGT. Assay: immunoSEQ multiplex PCR; the TCRdb copy retains only in-frame clones and omits some. The top ten clones hold roughly 17% of a sample with approximately 46,000 clones, 65% to 90% of them seen once. The sample in question was peripheral blood mononuclear cells, obtained before any cancer treatment. This receptor was obtained from a man aged 35-75 years with stage III lung adenocarcinoma. The rearrangement joins TRBV6-1 to TRBJ1-3; TRBD1 matches 8 bases. The CDR3 loop reads CASSDRGLGNTIYF. The CDR3, as DNA: TGTGCCAGCAGTGACAGGGGGCTCGGAAACACCATATATTTT.